Described below is a single T cell receptor beta chain sequence and its context. The read finishes 3 residues shy of the CDR3 end, and the germline J gene is used to complete it. The method was immunoSEQ multiplex PCR; TCRdb's version includes in-frame clones alone and lacks a portion of them. The specimen's table records 13,000 or so clones. V lost 0 bases and J lost 2; bases outside the gene matches: 16. Germline V gene sequence: CDR1 DFQATT, CDR2 SNEGSKA (reference sequence). CDR3 length: 18 amino acids. These data come from a study of T cells in women clearing cervical HPV infection. In the study overall: Case blood was drawn a median approximately 150 days after lesion detection.

The sequence came from a woman aged 18-69 years with a cervical HPV16 infection that either progressed to CIN3+ or cleared (not recorded which). V is TRBV20-1 and J is TRBJ2-7; 7 positions agree with TRBD1. Specimen: blood buffy coat. CDR3 DNA (partial): TGCAGTGCTAGAGATCTACGAGGGACAGAGACCGCTCCCTACGAG. It encodes CSARDLRGTETAPYE. The whole CDR3 sequence reads CSARDLRGTETAPYEQYF.